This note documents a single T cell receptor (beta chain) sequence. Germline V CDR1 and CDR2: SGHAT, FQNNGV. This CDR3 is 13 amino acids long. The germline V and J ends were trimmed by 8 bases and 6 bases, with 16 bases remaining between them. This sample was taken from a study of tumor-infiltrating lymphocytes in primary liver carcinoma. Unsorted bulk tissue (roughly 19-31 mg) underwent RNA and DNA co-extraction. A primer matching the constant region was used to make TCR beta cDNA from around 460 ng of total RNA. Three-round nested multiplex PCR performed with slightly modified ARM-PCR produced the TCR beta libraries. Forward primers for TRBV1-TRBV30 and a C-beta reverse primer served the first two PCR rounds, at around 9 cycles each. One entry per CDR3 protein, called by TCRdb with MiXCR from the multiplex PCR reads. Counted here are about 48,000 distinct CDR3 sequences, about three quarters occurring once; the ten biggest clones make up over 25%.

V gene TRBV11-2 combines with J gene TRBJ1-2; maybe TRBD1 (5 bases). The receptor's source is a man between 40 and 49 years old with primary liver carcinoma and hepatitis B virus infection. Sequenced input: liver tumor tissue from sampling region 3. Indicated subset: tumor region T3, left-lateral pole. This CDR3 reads CASRGARLNGYTF. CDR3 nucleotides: TGTGCCAGCCGTGGGGCAAGGCTGAATGGCTACACCTTC. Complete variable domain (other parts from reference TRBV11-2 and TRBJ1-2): EAGVAQSPRYKIIEKRQSVAFWCNPISGHATLYWYQQILGQGPKLLIQFQNNGVVDDSQLPKDRFSAERLKGVDSTLKIQPAKLEDSAVYLCASRGARLNGYTFGSGTRLTVV.